Below, one TCR beta chain is given with its context. Sequencing used immunoSEQ multiplex PCR; TCRdb keeps in-frame clones, though not all of them. The sample carries approximately 35,000 clones, roughly nine tenths recorded once. The sample comes from a study of neoadjuvant nivolumab and ipilimumab in lung cancer. The TCR sequence derives from an adult with non-small cell lung cancer. Source: peripheral blood, taken after neoadjuvant nivolumab, alone or with ipilimumab, at or shortly before surgery.

CDR3 bases: TGCGCCAGCAGCTTGGAACAGGGCGAGTTTTATGGCTACACCTTC. Protein product: CASSLEQGEFYGYTF. The rearrangement uses TRBV5-1 and TRBJ1-2, with D perhaps matching TRBD1 (6 bases). Trimming removed 0 bases from V and 5 bases from J, with 14 bases in between. Per germline, CDR1 SGHRS and CDR2 YFSETQ. This CDR3 has 15 residues.